The text below deals with one TCR beta chain. Clones were sequenced by immunoSEQ multiplex PCR, and TCRdb holds only the in-frame ones, with some missing. The data show 25,000 to 35,000 clones, with 65% to 90% seen just once and 3% to 4% held by the top ten. V was cut by 4 bases and J by 6 bases, with 13 bases left in between. The germline gives CDR1 SGHDT, CDR2 YYEEEE. The CDR3 covers 14 residues. The sample originates from a study of tissue T cells after allogeneic stem cell transplantation. The chain links TRBV5-6 to TRBJ2-2; tentatively, D is TRBD1 (5 bases). The TCR comes from a woman aged 18 to 55 who later had graft-versus-host disease after an allogeneic stem cell transplant. This material consisted of blood, taken before transplantation. The CDR3 region is CASSPGFTAGELFF. DNA of the CDR3: TGTGCCAGCAGCCCAGGGTTTACGGCCGGGGAGCTGTTTTTT.